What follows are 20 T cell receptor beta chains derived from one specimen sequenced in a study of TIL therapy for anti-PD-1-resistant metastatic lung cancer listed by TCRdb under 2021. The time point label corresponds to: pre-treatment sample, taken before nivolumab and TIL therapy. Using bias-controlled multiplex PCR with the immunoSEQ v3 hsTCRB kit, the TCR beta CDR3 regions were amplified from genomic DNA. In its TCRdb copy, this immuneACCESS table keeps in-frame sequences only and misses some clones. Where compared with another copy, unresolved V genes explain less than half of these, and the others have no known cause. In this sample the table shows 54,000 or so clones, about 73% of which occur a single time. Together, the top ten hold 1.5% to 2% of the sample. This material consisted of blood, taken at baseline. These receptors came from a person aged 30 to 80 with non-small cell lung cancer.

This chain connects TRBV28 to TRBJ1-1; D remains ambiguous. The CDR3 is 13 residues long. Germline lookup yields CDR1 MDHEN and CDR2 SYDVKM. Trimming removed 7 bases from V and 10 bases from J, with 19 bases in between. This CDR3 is CASNPPEDYGAFF. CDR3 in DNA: TGTGCCAGCAACCCCCCGGAAGACTATGGAGCTTTCTTT.

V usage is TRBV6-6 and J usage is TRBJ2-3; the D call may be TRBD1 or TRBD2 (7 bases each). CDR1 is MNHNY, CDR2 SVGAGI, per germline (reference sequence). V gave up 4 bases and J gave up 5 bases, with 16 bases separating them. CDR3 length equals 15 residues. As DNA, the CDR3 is TGTGCCAGCAGTTCAGTCAGGGGGGGAGGAGATACGCAGTATTTT. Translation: CASSSVRGGGDTQYF.

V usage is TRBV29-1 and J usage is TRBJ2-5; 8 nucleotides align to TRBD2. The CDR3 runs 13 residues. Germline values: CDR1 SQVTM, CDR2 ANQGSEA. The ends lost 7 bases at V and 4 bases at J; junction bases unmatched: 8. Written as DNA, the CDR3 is TGCAGCGCTGCCGGGACTAGTCCAGAGACCCAGTACTTC. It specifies CSAAGTSPETQYF.

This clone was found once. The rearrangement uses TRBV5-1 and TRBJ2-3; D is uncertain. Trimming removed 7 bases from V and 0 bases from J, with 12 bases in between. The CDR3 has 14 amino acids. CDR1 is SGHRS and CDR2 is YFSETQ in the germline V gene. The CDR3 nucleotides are TGCGCCAGCGGTTTTAGACTGAGCACAGATACGCAGTATTTT. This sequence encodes CASGFRLSTDTQYF.

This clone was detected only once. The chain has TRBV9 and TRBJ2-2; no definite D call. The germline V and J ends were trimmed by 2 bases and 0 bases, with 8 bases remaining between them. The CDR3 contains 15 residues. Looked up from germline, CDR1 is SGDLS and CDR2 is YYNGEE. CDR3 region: CASSVTYPNTGELFF. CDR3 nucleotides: TGTGCCAGCAGCGTTACTTATCCGAACACCGGGGAGCTGTTTTTT.

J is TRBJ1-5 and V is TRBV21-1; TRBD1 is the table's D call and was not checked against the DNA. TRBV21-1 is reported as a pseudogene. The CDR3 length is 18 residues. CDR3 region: CASSKDIRSGQINQPQHF. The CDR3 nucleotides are TGTGCCAGCAGCAAAGATATCCGGTCGGGACAGATAAATCAGCCCCAGCATTTT.

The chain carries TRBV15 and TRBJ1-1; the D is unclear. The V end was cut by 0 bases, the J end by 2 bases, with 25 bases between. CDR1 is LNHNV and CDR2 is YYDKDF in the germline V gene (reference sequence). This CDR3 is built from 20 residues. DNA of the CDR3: TGTGCCACCAGCAGAGATTACCCAAGGGTTGCGATCGAGAGAAACACTGAAGCTTTCTTT. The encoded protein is CATSRDYPRVAIERNTEAFF. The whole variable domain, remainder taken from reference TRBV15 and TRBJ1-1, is DAMVIQNPRYQVTQFGKPVTLSCSQTLNHNVMYWYQQKSSQAPKLLFHYYDKDFNNEADTPDNFQSRRPNTSFCFLDIRSPGLGDTAMYLCATSRDYPRVAIERNTEAFFGQGTRLTVV.

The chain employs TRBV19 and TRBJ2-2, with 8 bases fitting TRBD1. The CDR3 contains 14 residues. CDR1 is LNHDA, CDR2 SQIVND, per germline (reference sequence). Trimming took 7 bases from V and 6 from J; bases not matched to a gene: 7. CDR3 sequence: CASIDRGRPGELFF. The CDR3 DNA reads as TGTGCCAGTATCGACAGGGGACGGCCCGGGGAGCTGTTTTTT.

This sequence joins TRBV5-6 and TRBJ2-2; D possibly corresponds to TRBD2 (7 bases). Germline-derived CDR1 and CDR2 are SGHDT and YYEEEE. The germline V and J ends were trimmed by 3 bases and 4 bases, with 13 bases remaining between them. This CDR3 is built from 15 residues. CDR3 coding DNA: TGTGCCAGCAGCTCTACAGGGAGGGGCACCGGGGAGCTGTTTTTT. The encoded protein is CASSSTGRGTGELFF. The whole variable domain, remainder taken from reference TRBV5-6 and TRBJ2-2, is DAGVTQSPTHLIKTRGQQVTLRCSPKSGHDTVSWYQQALGQGPQFIFQYYEEEERQRGNFPDRFSGHQFPNYSSELNVNALLLGDSALYLCASSSTGRGTGELFFGEGSRLTVL.

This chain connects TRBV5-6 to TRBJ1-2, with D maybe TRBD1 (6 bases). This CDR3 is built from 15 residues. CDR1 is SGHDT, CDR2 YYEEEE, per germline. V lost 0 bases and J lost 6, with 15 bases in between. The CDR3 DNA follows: TGTGCCAGCAGCTTGGCCCTAACAGGGTCTCATGGCTACACCTTC. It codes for CASSLALTGSHGYTF.

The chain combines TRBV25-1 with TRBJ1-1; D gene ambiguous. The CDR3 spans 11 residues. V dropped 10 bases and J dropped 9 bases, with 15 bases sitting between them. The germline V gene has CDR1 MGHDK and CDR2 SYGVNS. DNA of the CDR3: TGTGCCACCGAGGACGGACTTCAAGCTTTCTTT. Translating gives CATEDGLQAFF.

Here the CDR3 reads CASSQGGGSGGYTF. CDR3 nucleotides: TGTGCCAGCAGCCAGGGGGGGGGAAGCGGCGGCTACACCTTC. The V and J genes are TRBV7-8 and TRBJ1-2, with TRBD1 matching 7 bases. The CDR3 has 14 residues. V gave up 5 bases and J gave up 8 bases; unmatched junction bases: 11. The germline gives CDR1 SGHVS, CDR2 FQNEAQ.

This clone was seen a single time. This CDR3 reads CASSGRAVSKALFYGYTF. The CDR3, as DNA: TGTGCCAGCAGTGGCCGGGCCGTCTCAAAGGCCCTTTTCTATGGCTACACCTTC. The chain carries TRBV6-9 and TRBJ1-2; D is unclear. CDR3 length equals 18 residues. V was shortened by 5 bases and J by 4 bases, with 26 bases between the two germline ends. CDR1 is MNHGY, CDR2 SVAAGI, per germline.

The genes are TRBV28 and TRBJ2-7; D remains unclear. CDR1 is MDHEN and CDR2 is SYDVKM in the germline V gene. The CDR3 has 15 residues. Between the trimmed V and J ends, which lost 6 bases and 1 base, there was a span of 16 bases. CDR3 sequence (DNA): TGTGCCAGCAGGAGTCCGTCCCCCGGTTCCTACGAGCAGTACTTC. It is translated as CASRSPSPGSYEQYF. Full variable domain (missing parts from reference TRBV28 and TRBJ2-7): DVKVTQSSRYLVKRTGEKVFLECVQDMDHENMFWYRQDPGLGLRLIYFSYDVKMKEKGDIPEGYSVSREKKERFSLILESASTNQTSMYLCASRSPSPGSYEQYFGPGTRLTVT.

CDR3 region: CATSRAPGPWETQYF. CDR3 nucleotides: TGTGCCACCAGCAGAGCTCCGGGACCCTGGGAGACCCAGTACTTC. The rearrangement joins TRBV15 to TRBJ2-5; D is possibly TRBD1 or TRBD2 (5 bases each). This CDR3 spans 15 amino acids. The germline V gene encodes CDR1 LNHNV and CDR2 YYDKDF (reference sequence). V was pared by 1 base and J by 5 bases, with 14 bases between.

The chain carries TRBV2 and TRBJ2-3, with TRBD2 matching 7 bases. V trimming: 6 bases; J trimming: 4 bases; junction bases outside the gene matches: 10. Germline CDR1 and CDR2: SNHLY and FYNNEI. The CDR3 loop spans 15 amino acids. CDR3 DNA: TGTGCCAGCAGGTCTAGCGGTGCCCTGGCAGATACGCAGTATTTT. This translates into CASRSSGALADTQYF.

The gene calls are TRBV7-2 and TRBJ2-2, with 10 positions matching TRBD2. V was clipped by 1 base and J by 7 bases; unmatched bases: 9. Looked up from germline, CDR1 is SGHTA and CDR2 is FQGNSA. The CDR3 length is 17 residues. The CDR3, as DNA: TGTGCCAGCAGCTTAGTTGTCTTAGCGGGGGGCATCGGGGAGCTGTTTTTT. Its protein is CASSLVVLAGGIGELFF.

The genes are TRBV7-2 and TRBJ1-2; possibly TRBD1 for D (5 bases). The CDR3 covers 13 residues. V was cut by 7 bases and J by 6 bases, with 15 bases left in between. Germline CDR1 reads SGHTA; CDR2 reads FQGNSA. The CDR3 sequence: CASKNEGPHGYTF. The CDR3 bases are TGTGCCAGCAAAAACGAGGGACCTCATGGCTACACCTTC.

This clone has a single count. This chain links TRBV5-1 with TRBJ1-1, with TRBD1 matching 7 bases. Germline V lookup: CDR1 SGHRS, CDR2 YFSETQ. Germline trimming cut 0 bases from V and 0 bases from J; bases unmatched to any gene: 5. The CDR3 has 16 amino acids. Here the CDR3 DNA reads TGCGCCAGCAGCTTGGCTGGGACAGCCCTGAACACTGAAGCTTTCTTT. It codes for CASSLAGTALNTEAFF.

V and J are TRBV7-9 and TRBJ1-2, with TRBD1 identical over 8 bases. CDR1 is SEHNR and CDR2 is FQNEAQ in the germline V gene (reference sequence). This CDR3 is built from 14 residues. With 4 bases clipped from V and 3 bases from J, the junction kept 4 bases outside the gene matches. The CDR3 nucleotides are TGTGCCAGCAGCTCCCGGGACAGGCACTATGGCTACACCTTC. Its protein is CASSSRDRHYGYTF.